This record concerns one TCR beta chain sequence. The data belong to a study of beta chain features in type 1 diabetes. CDR3 length: 15 residues. V lost 4 bases and J lost 1, with 10 bases in between. The germline gives CDR1 SGHTA, CDR2 FQGNSA. cDNA synthesis used the whole RNA isolate, giving expressed TCRB sequences. Generated by immunoSEQ multiplex PCR, the TCRdb table keeps only in-frame clones and is missing some. The sample holds under 250,000 clones; about 14% are singletons and the top ten take roughly 0.024%. The sequence was collected from a woman between 40 and 55 years old in good health. Sequenced sample: naive CD4+ T cells from blood. The chain employs TRBV7-2 and TRBJ1-4; tentative D call: TRBD1 (5 bases). CDR3 sequence reads: CASSSGLGTNEKLFF. The CDR3 DNA is TGTGCCAGCAGCTCGGGACTTGGAACTAATGAAAAACTGTTTTTT.